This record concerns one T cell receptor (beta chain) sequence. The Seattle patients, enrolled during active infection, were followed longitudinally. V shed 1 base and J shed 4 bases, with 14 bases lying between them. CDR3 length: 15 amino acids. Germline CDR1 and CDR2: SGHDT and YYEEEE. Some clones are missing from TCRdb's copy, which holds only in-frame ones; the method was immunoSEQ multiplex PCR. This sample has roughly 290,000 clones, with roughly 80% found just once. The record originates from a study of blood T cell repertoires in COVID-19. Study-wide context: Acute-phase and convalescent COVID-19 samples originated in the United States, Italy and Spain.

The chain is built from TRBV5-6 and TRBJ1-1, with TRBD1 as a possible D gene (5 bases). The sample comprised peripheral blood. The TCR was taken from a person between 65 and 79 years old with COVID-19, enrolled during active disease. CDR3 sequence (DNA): TGTGCCAGCAGCTTGTCTTCGCTTAGGGGCACTGAAGCTTTCTTT. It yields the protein CASSLSSLRGTEAFF.